This TCR beta chain is from a study of T cells in Graves' hyperthyroidism and ophthalmopathy. Amplification of TCR beta CDR3 regions was performed using RNA transcripts as template. Carried out on the TCR CDR3, a first-round RT-PCR used the HTBI primer set. One entry per CDR3 protein results from TCRdb running MiXCR on the multiplex PCR reads. This table has 550,000 to 650,000 distinct CDR3 sequences, around 13% appearing once. Exclusions: uncontrolled infection, other autoimmune disease, pregnancy, lactation. Clinical symptoms, serum thyroxine and TRAb, thyroid ultrasound and orbital computed tomography together formed the diagnostic basis. Using around 10 ml of fresh peripheral blood, PBMCs were prepared. The receptor comes from a woman in her 30s with Graves' hyperthyroidism that later progressed to Graves' ophthalmopathy. Sequences were obtained from blood.

CDR3 amino acids: CASISMNTEAFF. The CDR3 DNA follows: TGTGCCAGCATCAGCATGAACACTGAAGCTTTCTTT. V is TRBV6-2 or TRBV6-3 and J is TRBJ1-1; D unclear. From germline, CDR1 is MNHEY and CDR2 SVGEGT. CDR3 length equals 12 residues. The ends were cut back, 7 bases at V and 0 bases at J, with 6 bases in the middle.